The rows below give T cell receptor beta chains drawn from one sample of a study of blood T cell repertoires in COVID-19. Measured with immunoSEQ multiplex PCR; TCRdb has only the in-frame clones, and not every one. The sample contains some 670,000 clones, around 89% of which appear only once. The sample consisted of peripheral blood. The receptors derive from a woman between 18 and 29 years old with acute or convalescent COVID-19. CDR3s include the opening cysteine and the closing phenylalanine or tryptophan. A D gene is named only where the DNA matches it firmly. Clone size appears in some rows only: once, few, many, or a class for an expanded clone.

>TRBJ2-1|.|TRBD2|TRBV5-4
CASSLLSGGLTYNEQFF
TGTGCCAGCAGCTTGCTTAGCGGGGGGCTGACCTACAATGAGCAGTTCTTC
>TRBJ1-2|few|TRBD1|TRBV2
CASSGSGGEGYGYTF
TGTGCCAGCAGTGGGTCAGGGGGCGAGGGCTATGGCTACACCTTC
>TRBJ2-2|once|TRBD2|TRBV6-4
CASSESTSGGSNTGELFF
TGTGCCAGCAGTGAGTCGACTAGCGGGGGATCGAACACCGGGGAGCTGTTTTTT
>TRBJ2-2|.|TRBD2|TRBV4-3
CASSQDGLAGGRAGELFF
TGCGCCAGCAGCCAAGATGGGCTAGCGGGGGGCCGGGCCGGGGAGCTGTTTTTT
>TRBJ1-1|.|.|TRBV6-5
CASSYGTSEAFF
TGTGCCAGCAGTTACGGGACAAGTGAAGCTTTCTTT
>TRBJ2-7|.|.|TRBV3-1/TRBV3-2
CASSLTTFSRYEQYF
TGTGCCAGCAGCCTTACTACCTTTTCGCGCTACGAGCAGTACTTC
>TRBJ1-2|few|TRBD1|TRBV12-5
CASGSGTGSSYTF
TGTGCTAGTGGATCGGGGACAGGAAGCAGCTACACCTTC
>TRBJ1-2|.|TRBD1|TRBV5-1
CASSSRTGGRNYGYTF
TGCGCCAGCAGCAGCCGGACAGGGGGCAGGAACTATGGCTACACCTTC
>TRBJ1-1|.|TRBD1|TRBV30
CAWKGDSLIANTEAFF
TGTGCCTGGAAGGGGGACAGTCTTATTGCGAACACTGAAGCTTTCTTT
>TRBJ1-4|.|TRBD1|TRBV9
CASSNYRTGISGEKLFF
TGTGCCAGCAGCAACTATAGGACAGGGATAAGTGGCGAAAAACTGTTTTTT
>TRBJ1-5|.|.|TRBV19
CASSTRGPLHF
TGTGCCAGTAGTACCCGGGGTCCCCTCCATTTT
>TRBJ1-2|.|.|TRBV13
CASSVTGSSYTF
TGTGCCAGCAGCGTCACAGGGTCGAGCTACACCTTC
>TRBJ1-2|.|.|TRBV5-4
CASSPPTPHYGYTF
TGTGCCAGCAGCCCACCGACACCCCACTATGGCTACACCTTC
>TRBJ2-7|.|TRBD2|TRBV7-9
CASSSGLASQGEQYF
TGTGCCAGCAGCTCCGGACTAGCTTCCCAGGGCGAGCAGTACTTC
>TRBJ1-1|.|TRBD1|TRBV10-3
CAIRGTGGDTEAFF
TGTGCCATCAGGGGGACAGGGGGTGACACTGAAGCTTTCTTT
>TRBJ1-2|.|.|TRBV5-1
CASSLEESYYGYTF
TGCGCCAGCAGCTTGGAAGAGTCGTACTATGGCTACACCTTC
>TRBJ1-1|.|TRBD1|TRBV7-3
CASSEQGGSTEAVF
TGTGCCAGCAGCGAACAGGGGGGTAGTACTGAAGCTGTCTTT
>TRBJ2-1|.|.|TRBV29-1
CSATLDRLYNEQFF
TGCAGCGCCACCTTGGACAGATTGTACAATGAGCAGTTCTTC
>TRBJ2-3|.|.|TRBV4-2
CASSQGGRGSTDTQYF
TGTGCCAGCAGCCAAGGGGGGCGGGGGTCAACAGATACGCAGTATTTT
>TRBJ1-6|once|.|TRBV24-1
CATSTGVDNSPLHF
TGTGCCACCAGTACAGGCGTAGACAATTCACCCCTCCACTTT
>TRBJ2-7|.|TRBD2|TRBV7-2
CASSLGSAGGSSYEQYF
TGTGCCAGCAGCTTAGGGTCAGCGGGGGGAAGCTCCTACGAGCAGTACTTC
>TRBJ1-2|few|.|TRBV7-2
CASSLGAGDYGYTF
TGTGCCAGCAGCTTAGGAGCCGGAGACTATGGCTACACCTTC
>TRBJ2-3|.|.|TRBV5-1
CASRSSTDTQYF
TGCGCCAGCAGATCTTCCACAGATACGCAGTATTTT
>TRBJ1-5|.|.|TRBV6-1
CASSEGGYNQPQHF
TGTGCCAGCAGTGAAGGCGGCTACAATCAGCCCCAGCATTTT
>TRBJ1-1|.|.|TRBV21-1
CASSKVGAYTEAFF
TGTGCCAGCAGCAAAGTGGGAGCCTACACTGAAGCTTTCTTT
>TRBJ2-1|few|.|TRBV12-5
CASGLVFFLDSNNEQFF
TGTGCTAGTGGTTTGGTATTTTTCCTGGACAGCAACAATGAGCAGTTCTTC
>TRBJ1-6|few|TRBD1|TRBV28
CASRGTGRDSPLHF
TGTGCTAGTAGGGGGACAGGAAGGGATTCACCCCTCCACTTT
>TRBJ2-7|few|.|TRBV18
CASSPPTRSGEQYF
TGTGCCAGCTCACCACCGACGCGGTCGGGGGAGCAGTACTTC
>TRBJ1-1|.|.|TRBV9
CASSARGDGVNTEAFF
TGTGCCAGCAGCGCCCGGGGGGACGGGGTGAACACTGAAGCTTTCTTT
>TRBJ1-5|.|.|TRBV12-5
CASGLRTVGDNQPQHF
TGTGCTAGTGGTTTGCGGACAGTAGGCGACAATCAGCCCCAGCATTTT
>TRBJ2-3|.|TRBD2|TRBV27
CASSLTSGAFPSTDTQYF
TGTGCCAGCAGTTTGACTAGCGGGGCTTTCCCTAGCACAGATACGCAGTATTTT
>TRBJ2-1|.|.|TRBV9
CASSPGGDEQFF
TGTGCCAGCAGCCCCGGGGGAGATGAGCAGTTCTTC
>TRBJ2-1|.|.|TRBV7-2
CASSFIAWQGHYNEQFF
TGTGCCAGCAGCTTCATCGCTTGGCAGGGCCACTACAATGAGCAGTTCTTC
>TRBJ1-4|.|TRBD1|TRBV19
CASQGQGAEKLFF
TGTGCCAGCCAAGGACAGGGGGCGGAAAAACTGTTTTTT
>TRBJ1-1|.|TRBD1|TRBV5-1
CASSMDRERTEAFF
TGCGCCAGCAGCATGGACAGGGAAAGGACTGAAGCTTTCTTT
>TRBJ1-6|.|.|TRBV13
CASSAKSGLGSPLHF
TGTGCCAGCAGCGCGAAGTCCGGGTTAGGTTCACCCCTCCACTTT
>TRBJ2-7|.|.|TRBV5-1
CASSDGQPLNEQYF
TGCGCCAGCAGCGATGGACAGCCCCTGAACGAGCAGTACTTC
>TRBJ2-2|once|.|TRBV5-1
CASSLRSGPNTGELFF
TGCGCCAGCAGCCTTAGGTCGGGTCCGAACACCGGGGAGCTGTTTTTT
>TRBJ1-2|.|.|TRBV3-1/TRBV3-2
CASSQVLGGYTF
TGTGCCAGCAGCCAAGTTCTCGGGGGCTACACCTTC
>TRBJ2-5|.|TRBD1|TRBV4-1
CASSQGTGLTQYF
TGCGCCAGCAGCCAAGGGACAGGGTTGACCCAGTACTTC
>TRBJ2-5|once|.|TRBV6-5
CASSHLGGPQETQYF
TGTGCCAGCAGCCACCTTGGGGGCCCCCAAGAGACCCAGTACTTC
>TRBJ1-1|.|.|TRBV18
CASSPNLPPMNTEAFF
TGTGCCAGCTCGCCTAATCTACCGCCGATGAACACTGAAGCTTTCTTT
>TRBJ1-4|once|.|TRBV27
CASSSSGSPNEKLFF
TGTGCCAGCAGTTCCTCGGGGTCACCTAATGAAAAACTGTTTTTT
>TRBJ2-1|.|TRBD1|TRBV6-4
CASSDGTGGLQELFF
TGTGCCAGCAGTGACGGGACAGGGGGCCTCCAGGAACTGTTCTTC